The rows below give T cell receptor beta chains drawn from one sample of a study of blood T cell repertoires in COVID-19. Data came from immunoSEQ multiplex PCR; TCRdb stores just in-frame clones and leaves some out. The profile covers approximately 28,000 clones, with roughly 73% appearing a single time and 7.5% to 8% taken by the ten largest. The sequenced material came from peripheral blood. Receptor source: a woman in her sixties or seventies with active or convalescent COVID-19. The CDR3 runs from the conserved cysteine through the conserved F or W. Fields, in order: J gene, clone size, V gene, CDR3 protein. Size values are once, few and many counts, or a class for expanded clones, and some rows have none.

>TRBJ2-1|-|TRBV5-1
CASSPVGGGVDEQFF
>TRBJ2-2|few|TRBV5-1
CASSSPSRQNTGELFF
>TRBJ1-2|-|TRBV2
CASSEVPGTNYGYTF
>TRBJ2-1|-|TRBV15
CATSAQQGSGIRHNEQFF
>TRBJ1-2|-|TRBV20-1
CSASTERDYGYTF
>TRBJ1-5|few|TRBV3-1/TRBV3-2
CASSQAGGNQPQHF
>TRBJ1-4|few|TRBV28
CASSRTGGAYEKLFF
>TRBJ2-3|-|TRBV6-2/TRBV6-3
CASSARQGARADTQYF
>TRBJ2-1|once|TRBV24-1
CATSSTREGLYNEQFF
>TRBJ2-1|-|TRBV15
CATSRVRGQGTNNEQFF
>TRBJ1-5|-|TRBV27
CASSLSSGQGRNQPQHF
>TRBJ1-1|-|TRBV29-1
CSAAGGRYEAFF
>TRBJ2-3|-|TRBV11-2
CASSLQRGGTDTQYF
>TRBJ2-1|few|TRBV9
CASSVAYRSEQFF
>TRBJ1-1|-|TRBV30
CAWSALSPNTEAFF
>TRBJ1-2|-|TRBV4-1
CASSQDAGGYGYTF
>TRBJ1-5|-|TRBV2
CASSEFRGGNQPQHF
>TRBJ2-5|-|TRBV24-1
CATSDRRDTKETQYF
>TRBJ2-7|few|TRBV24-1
CATSDLNTSYEQYF
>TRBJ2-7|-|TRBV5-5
CASSHFSYEQYF
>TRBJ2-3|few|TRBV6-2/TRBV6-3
CASSYSRPTIIVTDTQYF
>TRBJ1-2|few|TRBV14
CASSQVVRDSYFYGYTF
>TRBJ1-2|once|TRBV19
CASSRQGPYGYTF
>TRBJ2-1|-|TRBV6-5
CASSKPGLPREQFF
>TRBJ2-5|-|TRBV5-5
CASSRGDAKGETQYF
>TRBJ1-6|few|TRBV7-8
CASSRTQGTNNSPLHF
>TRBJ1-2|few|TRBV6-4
CASSDGTPYGYTF
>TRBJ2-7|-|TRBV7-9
CASSLVTSGNEQYF
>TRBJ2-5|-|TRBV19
CASSLQGRETQYF
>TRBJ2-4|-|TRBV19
CASSGAATSRRPAKNIQYF
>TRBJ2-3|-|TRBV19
CAALGRGLAFSTDTQYF
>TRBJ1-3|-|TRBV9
CASSDRATGNTIYF
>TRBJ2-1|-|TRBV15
CATSPDRGSYNEQFF
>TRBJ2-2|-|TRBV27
CASRLGHPTGELFF
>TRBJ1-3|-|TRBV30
CAWRGRRENTIYF
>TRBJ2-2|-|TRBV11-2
CASSSPGLATFITGELFF
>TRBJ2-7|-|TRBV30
CAWSLRQGSYEQYF
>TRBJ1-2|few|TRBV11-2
CASSPRGIGGNYGYTF
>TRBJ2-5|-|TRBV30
CAWSVQGETQYF
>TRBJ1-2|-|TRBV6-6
CASSSTGQGRDYGYTF
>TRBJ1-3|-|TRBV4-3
CASRPDPRSGNTIYF
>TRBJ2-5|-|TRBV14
CASSQWGGKYF
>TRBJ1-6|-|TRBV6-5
CASSRQGINSPLHF
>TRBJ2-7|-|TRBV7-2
CASSFQGSGEQYF
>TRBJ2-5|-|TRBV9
CASSVDRGLGETQYF
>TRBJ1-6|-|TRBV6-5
CASSYGGRDSPLHF
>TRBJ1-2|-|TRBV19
CASSGLRDRGGYTF
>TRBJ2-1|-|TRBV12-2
CASRLARDFRGGPPIKYNEQFF
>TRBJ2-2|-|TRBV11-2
CASSLGRAGELFF
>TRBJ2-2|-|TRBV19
CASRAGGATGELFF
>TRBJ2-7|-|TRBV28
CASTGHTTYEQYF
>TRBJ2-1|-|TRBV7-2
CASSLANSGRANEQFF
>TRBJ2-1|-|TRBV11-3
CASSPDRVEQFF
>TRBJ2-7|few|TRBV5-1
CASSSGTGVVYEQYF
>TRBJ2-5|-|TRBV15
CATSRGGPGGTETQYF
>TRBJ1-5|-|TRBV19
CASAPGRPNQPQHF
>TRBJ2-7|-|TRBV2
CASSDLRDRGLYEQYF